Below, 30 T cell receptor beta chains from the same sample are listed, as sequenced in a study of cytomegalovirus exposure and HLA in healthy donors. The PCR employed 60 Vbeta primers together with 13 Jbeta primers. Only in-frame clones appear in the TCRdb table, and some are missing; sequencing was by immunoSEQ multiplex PCR. The sample contains fewer than 200,000 clones, about 9.4% of which appear only once. The sample consisted of PBMCs. These receptors were taken from a woman between 25 and 40 years old in good health and CMV-seropositive.

This clone was picked up a small number of times. The J gene is TRBJ1-2, the V gene TRBV2; D unclear. This CDR3 comprises 12 residues. With 8 bases removed from V and 0 bases from J, the gap between germline ends came to 7 bases. The germline V gene encodes CDR1 SNHLY and CDR2 FYNNEI. CDR3 nucleotide sequence: TGTGCCAGCTCTAGGCCTAACTATGGCTACACCTTC. As protein: CASSRPNYGYTF.

The J gene is TRBJ1-1, the V gene TRBV4-1; D perhaps matches TRBD1 (5 bases). The CDR3 spans 14 residues. Looked up from germline, CDR1 is MGHRA and CDR2 is YSYEKL. V was clipped by 6 bases and J by 6 bases, with 17 bases between them. DNA of the CDR3: TGCGCCAGCAGTAGGGGCGGGGGAATGGCTGAAGCTTTCTTT. It specifies CASSRGGGMAEAFF.

This clone was found a few times. The genes are TRBV11-2 and TRBJ1-2; 7 bases agree with TRBD1. V dropped 7 bases and J dropped 6; count of bases not matched to a gene: 17. Germline V gene lookup returns CDR1 SGHAT and CDR2 FQNNGV. The CDR3 extends over 16 amino acids. For the CDR3, the DNA is TGTGCCAGCACCCCCGTTAGGGGGCGCTGGGGTAATGGCTACACCTTC. It specifies CASTPVRGRWGNGYTF.

The rearrangement uses TRBV9 and TRBJ2-1, with TRBD2 as a possible D gene (5 bases). V was shortened by 3 bases and J by 7 bases, with 14 bases between the two germline ends. Germline loops: CDR1 SGDLS, CDR2 YYNGEE. The CDR3 spans 14 residues. The CDR3 DNA is TGTGCCAGCAGCGACCGGGGAACAAGTAATGAGCAGTTCTTC. This sequence encodes CASSDRGTSNEQFF.

V gene TRBV27 combines with J gene TRBJ2-2; 7 bases map to TRBD2. Germline assignment: CDR1 MNHEY and CDR2 SMNVEV (reference sequence). J lost 6 bases, V lost 2 bases, and 3 bases had no gene match. CDR3 length: 14 residues. The CDR3 loop reads CASSLGAGAGELFF. The CDR3 region has the DNA TGTGCCAGCAGTTTAGGGGCGGGGGCCGGGGAGCTGTTTTTT.

There are a few counts of this clone. V is TRBV27 and J is TRBJ2-2; 7 bases are shared with TRBD1. The ends lost 10 bases at V and 5 bases at J; junction bases unmatched: 7. Germline CDR1 reads MNHEY; CDR2 reads SMNVEV (reference sequence). The CDR3 runs to 13 residues. Here the CDR3 DNA reads TGTGCCACTCCCCGACAGGGAACCGGGGAGCTGTTTTTT. It codes for CATPRQGTGELFF.

This clone was found a few times. The chain links TRBV19 to TRBJ2-5; D perhaps matches TRBD1 (5 bases). Judging by the DNA end, TRBJ2-7 fits better; the J call may be wrong. The CDR3 has 14 residues. Germline CDR1 and CDR2: LNHDA and SQIVND (reference sequence). In nucleotides, the CDR3 is TGTGCCAGTAGTATAGCGGCCAGGGATTACGAGCAGTACTTC. It specifies CASSIAARDYEQYF.

The chain employs TRBV18 and TRBJ1-3; D is perhaps TRBD1 (6 bases). This CDR3 has 16 residues. The V gene lost 3 bases and the J gene lost 2 bases, with 14 bases spanning the gap. Germline CDR1 KGHSH, CDR2 LQKENI. The CDR3 here is CASSPRGQTPGNTIYF. The DNA of the CDR3 is TGTGCCAGCTCACCCAGGGGTCAGACTCCTGGAAACACCATATATTTT.

There are a few counts of this clone. This chain joins TRBV4-1 and TRBJ2-7; 7 bases align to TRBD1. The CDR3 has 17 amino acids. Germline V lookup: CDR1 MGHRA, CDR2 YSYEKL. J was trimmed by 1 base and V by 0 bases; bases with no gene match: 9. The CDR3 bases are TGCGCCAGCAGCCAAGATCCCCCTGGGACAGCATCCTACGAGCAGTACTTC. The encoded protein is CASSQDPPGTASYEQYF.

This clone was observed a handful of times. The chain has TRBV7-9 and TRBJ2-3, with 9 bases aligning to TRBD1. J gave up 0 bases and V 6 bases, and 4 bases lay outside the gene matches. Germline V gene sequence: CDR1 SEHNR, CDR2 FQNEAQ (reference sequence). This CDR3 spans 15 amino acids. The CDR3 protein is CASSRGQGSTDTQYF. The CDR3 DNA follows: TGTGCCAGCAGTCGCGGACAGGGGAGCACAGATACGCAGTATTTT.

The chain carries TRBV11-3 and TRBJ1-1, with D possibly TRBD1 on 5 matching bases. Germline V gene sequence: CDR1 SGHNT, CDR2 YENEEA. CDR3 length: 16 amino acids. Between the trimmed V and J ends, which lost 1 base and 5 bases, there was a span of 17 bases. The CDR3 DNA follows: TGTGCCAGCAGCTTAGTCAGGGCAGGATTGAGGACTGAAGCTTTCTTT. It specifies CASSLVRAGLRTEAFF.

Many counts were recorded for this clone. The genes are TRBV4-2 and TRBJ2-1; 11 bases are shared with TRBD2. V lost 4 bases to trimming and J lost 4 bases; unmatched junction nucleotides: 6. The CDR3 runs to 16 residues. Germline CDR1 is LGHNA and CDR2 is YNFKEQ. The CDR3 sequence: CASSRSGTSGYNEQFF. As DNA, the CDR3 is TGTGCCAGCAGCCGCTCCGGGACTAGCGGTTACAATGAGCAGTTCTTC.

The J gene is TRBJ2-5, the V gene TRBV2; tentative D call: TRBD1 (5 bases). Trimming took off 1 base at V and 3 bases at J, with 12 bases between the two ends. Germline V gene sequence: CDR1 SNHLY, CDR2 FYNNEI. The CDR3 has 15 residues. CDR3 protein: CASSEEQGTEETQYF. The CDR3 nucleotides read TGTGCCAGCAGTGAAGAGCAGGGAACAGAAGAGACCCAGTACTTC.

A few counts support this clone. The rearrangement joins TRBV5-5 to TRBJ2-2; 9 nucleotides align to TRBD1. CDR1 and CDR2 from the germline V gene are SGHKS and YYEKEE (reference sequence). Trimming removed 4 bases from V and 0 bases from J; junction bases left unmatched: 7. The CDR3 is 17 residues long. CDR3 sequence (DNA): TGTGCCAGCAGCCGGGGACAGGGCGCCGCGAACACCGGGGAGCTGTTTTTT. It codes for CASSRGQGAANTGELFF. The full variable domain, with the rest looked up from reference TRBV5-5 and TRBJ2-2, is DAGVTQSPTHLIKTRGQQVTLRCSPISGHKSVSWYQQVLGQGPQFIFQYYEKEERGRGNFPDRFSARQFPNYSSELNVNALLLGDSALYLCASSRGQGAANTGELFFGEGSRLTVL.

V usage is TRBV11-2 and J usage is TRBJ1-1; D may be TRBD1 (5 bases). CDR1 and CDR2 (germline): SGHAT, FQNNGV. This CDR3 has 12 amino acids. V lost 3 bases and J lost 11, with 13 bases in between. The CDR3 loop is CASSFPPGNAFF. In DNA, the CDR3 is TGTGCCAGCAGCTTTCCTCCAGGGAACGCTTTCTTT.

A few counts support this clone. The chain joins TRBV10-2 to TRBJ2-4; tentatively, D is TRBD2 (6 bases). V shed 8 bases and J shed 1 base, with 15 bases lying between them. The germline CDR1 and CDR2 sequences are WSHSY and SAAADI. The CDR3 is 15 residues long. CDR3 amino acids: CASLTREGAKNIQYF. The CDR3 nucleotides read TGCGCCAGCCTTACGCGGGAAGGGGCCAAAAACATTCAGTACTTC.

The genes are TRBV13 and TRBJ2-7; 12 nucleotides agree with TRBD2. Per germline, CDR1 PRHDT and CDR2 FYEKMQ (reference sequence). J gave up 7 bases and V 5 bases, and 9 bases lay outside the gene matches. The CDR3 loop spans 15 amino acids. This CDR3 reads CASSTRLAGEWEQYF. The CDR3 nucleotides are TGTGCCAGCAGCACACGACTAGCGGGAGAGTGGGAGCAGTACTTC.

J is TRBJ2-1 and V is TRBV5-1; TRBD1 aligns across 8 bases. V lost 0 bases, J lost 13 bases, and 6 bases stayed unmatched. Germline V CDR1 and CDR2: SGHRS, YFSETQ. This CDR3 spans 13 amino acids. The chain's CDR3 is CASSLVLRGLQFF. CDR3 nucleotide sequence: TGCGCCAGCAGCTTGGTCCTCAGGGGGCTCCAGTTCTTC.

The genes are TRBV7-2 and TRBJ2-7, with 7 positions matching TRBD2. V was pared by 3 bases and J by 4 bases, with 6 bases of the junction left unmatched. CDR3 length: 14 amino acids. The germline gives CDR1 SGHTA, CDR2 FQGNSA. The CDR3 loop is CASSFGGSKYEQYF. CDR3 DNA: TGTGCCAGCAGCTTCGGCGGGAGTAAATACGAGCAGTACTTC.

The J gene is TRBJ1-2, the V gene TRBV2; 8 positions match TRBD1. Germline CDR1 is SNHLY and CDR2 is FYNNEI. The CDR3 has 14 amino acids. Trimming at V came to 11 bases and at J to 2 bases, leaving 10 bases not matched to a gene. In nucleotides, the CDR3 is TGTGCCTCCCGGGACAGGTCCCTCAACTATGGCTACACCTTC. Amino acids: CASRDRSLNYGYTF.

This clone has a handful of counts. In DNA form, the CDR3 reads TGTGCCAGCAGCGCCGCGGGAAGACAGGGGGGAAGGGGGGCCAACGTCCTGACTTTC. Translation: CASSAAGRQGGRGANVLTF. The rearrangement links TRBV21-1 to TRBJ2-6; no check of the table's D call, TRBD1, against the DNA was made. TRBV21-1 is noted as a pseudogene. This CDR3 region has 19 residues.

This clone was detected a few times. A read error is likely, as this CDR3 ends without the conserved phenylalanine or tryptophan. The DNA is omitted, as the CDR3 cannot be located on it reliably, and the CDR3 follows TCRdb's listing. This chain connects TRBV5-1 to TRBJ2-4; the table's D call, TRBD1, was not checked against the DNA. The CDR3 is 11 residues long, counting both termini. Germline CDR1 SGHRS, CDR2 YFSETQ. This chain's CDR3 is CASTGTGFPPG.

This chain links TRBV13 with TRBJ2-6; no clear D. This CDR3 comprises 16 residues. V was shortened by 2 bases and J by 0 bases, with 8 bases between the two germline ends. Looked up from germline, CDR1 is PRHDT and CDR2 is FYEKMQ (reference sequence). Here the CDR3 DNA reads TGTGCCAGCAGCTTAATGGCCGTCTCTGGGGCCAACGTCCTGACTTTC. Translation: CASSLMAVSGANVLTF.

This clone came up a few times. The chain recombines TRBV10-3 with TRBJ1-1; the D gene is possibly TRBD1 (6 bases). Per germline, CDR1 ENHRY and CDR2 SYGVKD. CDR3 size: 14 residues. Trimming removed 9 bases at V and 1 base at J, with 15 bases between. The CDR3 spells CAIRTVGRNTEAFF. CDR3 sequence (DNA): TGTGCCATACGGACAGTCGGCAGGAACACTGAAGCTTTCTTT.

This clone was detected only a few times. The chain links TRBV7-8 to TRBJ1-5, with a weak D call TRBD1 (6 bases). Trimming took 5 bases from V and 0 from J, leaving 14 bases between them. CDR1 and CDR2 (germline): SGHVS, FQNEAQ. The length of the CDR3 is 16 residues. In DNA form, the CDR3 reads TGTGCCAGCAGCCGAGGGGGTCCTTTTAGCAATCAGCCCCAGCATTTT. It encodes CASSRGGPFSNQPQHF.

This clone occurred a few times. The chain carries TRBV19 and TRBJ2-1, with D possibly TRBD2 on 6 matching bases. Germline CDR1 and CDR2: LNHDA and SQIVND (reference sequence). Trimming pared 3 bases from V and 4 bases from J, leaving 16 bases between. This CDR3 region has 16 residues. Here the CDR3 DNA reads TGTGCCAGTAGTATGGGGGTAGCGGTGGTGTACAATGAGCAGTTCTTC. Translating it yields CASSMGVAVVYNEQFF.

The genes are TRBV29-1 and TRBJ1-2; TRBD1 is a possible D gene (6 bases). The V gene's germline CDR1 is SQVTM and CDR2 ANQGSEA. The CDR3 contains 13 residues. V lost 4 bases and J 8 bases, leaving 17 bases between the germline ends. This CDR3 reads CSVGRTVVRGYTF. DNA of the CDR3: TGCAGCGTTGGCCGGACAGTAGTAAGGGGCTACACCTTC.

This clone was found a few times. V is TRBV7-9 and J is TRBJ1-5; 7 positions agree with TRBD1. Per germline, CDR1 SEHNR and CDR2 FQNEAQ (reference sequence). V shed 5 bases and J 7 bases; nucleotides not matched to a gene: 5. The CDR3 sequence is 13 residues long. Here the CDR3 DNA reads TGTGCCAGCAGCCTTACAGGGGAGCAGCCCCAGCATTTT. Translation gives CASSLTGEQPQHF.

J is TRBJ2-7 and V is TRBV7-2; possible D gene TRBD1, 6 bases. Per germline, CDR1 SGHTA and CDR2 FQGNSA. V was shortened by 2 bases and J by 2 bases, with 13 bases between the two germline ends. The CDR3 is 15 amino acids. CDR3 loop: CASSLQQGGTYEQYF. The CDR3 DNA is TGTGCCAGCAGCTTACAACAGGGTGGAACCTACGAGCAGTACTTC.

This clone was counted between two and nine times. V and J are TRBV13 and TRBJ2-1, with 7 bases aligning to TRBD1. The CDR3 totals 12 residues. Germline-derived CDR1 and CDR2 are PRHDT and FYEKMQ (reference sequence). The J segment lost 8 bases and the V segment lost 6 bases, leaving 4 bases of the junction unmatched. The CDR3 nucleotides are TGTGCCAGCAGTTCGACAGGGTATGAGCAGTTCTTC. The encoded protein is CASSSTGYEQFF.